A selection of T cell receptor beta chains follows, all from one sample in a study of beta chain features in type 1 diabetes. Method: immunoSEQ multiplex PCR; TCRdb's copy keeps in-frame clones and lacks some. Of approximately 43,000 clones in the sample, approximately 62% were seen once. Sequencing was carried out using Tregs from blood. These receptors came from a man aged 25-40 years with type 1 diabetes. Some clones in this sample may be carry-over from other donors' samples. The CDR3 runs from the conserved cysteine through the conserved F or W. D genes are given only for firm matches. Only part of the rows carry a size: once, few, many, or a class if the clone is expanded.

V	J	D	size	CDR3	DNA
TRBV2	TRBJ2-1	-	-	CASSEIGGTYNEQFF	TGTGCCAGCAGTGAAATAGGGGGAACCTACAATGAGCAGTTCTTC
TRBV5-6	TRBJ1-4	TRBD1	few	CASSAGQLNEKLFF	TGTGCCAGCAGCGCGGGACAGCTAAATGAAAAACTGTTTTTT
TRBV19	TRBJ1-2	-	-	CASREQGLYGYTF	TGTGCCAGTAGGGAACAGGGCCTCTATGGCTACACCTTC
TRBV7-9	TRBJ1-3	-	-	CASRGGWGGNTIYF	TGTGCCAGCCGAGGAGGGTGGGGTGGAAACACCATATATTTT
TRBV7-2	TRBJ2-1	TRBD2	-	CASSPSRLAGGAEQFF	TGTGCCAGCAGCCCCAGTCGACTAGCGGGGGGCGCTGAGCAGTTCTTC
TRBV4-2	TRBJ2-2	-	-	CASSQDGGPTGELFF	TGTGCCAGCAGCCAAGACGGGGGGCCCACCGGGGAGCTGTTTTTT
TRBV15	TRBJ2-3	-	-	CATSRTARSADTQYF	TGTGCCACCAGCAGGACGGCTAGGTCTGCAGATACGCAGTATTTT
TRBV7-9	TRBJ1-2	-	-	CAGGQLYGYTF	TGTGCCGGGGGCCAGCTCTATGGCTACACCTTC
TRBV6-1	TRBJ2-7	-	-	CASSDRGTYEQYF	TGTGCCAGCAGTGATCGCGGGACCTACGAGCAGTACTTC
TRBV7-2	TRBJ2-7	-	-	CASSSAERGIYEQYF	TGTGCCAGCAGCTCAGCGGAGAGAGGGATCTACGAGCAGTACTTC
TRBV4-1	TRBJ2-1	TRBD1	-	CASSQRSGQGFNEQFF	TGCGCCAGCAGCCAACGCTCGGGACAGGGTTTCAATGAGCAGTTCTTC
TRBV7-9	TRBJ1-1	-	few	CASSTWFPEAFF	TGTGCCAGCAGTACGTGGTTCCCTGAGGCTTTCTTT
TRBV9	TRBJ1-3	-	-	CASSAGAGSGNTIYF	TGTGCCAGCAGCGCGGGAGCAGGCTCCGGAAACACCATATATTTT
TRBV21-1	TRBJ2-7	-	once	CEQNSGGSPWEQYF	TGTGAACAAAATAGCGGGGGATCCCCTTGGGAGCAGTACTTC
TRBV7-2	TRBJ1-6	-	once	CASSLDLYSPLHF	TGTGCCAGCAGCTTAGATTTATATTCACCCCTCCACTTT
TRBV18	TRBJ2-1	-	-	CASSPTTHNEQFF	TGTGCCAGCTCACCAACTACTCACAATGAGCAGTTCTTC
TRBV6-6	TRBJ1-2	-	-	CASSWEDGYTF	TGTGCCAGCAGTTGGGAGGATGGCTACACCTTC
TRBV10-3	TRBJ2-3	TRBD1	-	CAISEPRDRGDTQYF	TGTGCCATCAGTGAGCCTCGGGACAGGGGAGATACGCAGTATTTT
TRBV7-3	TRBJ2-3	TRBD2	few	CASSSSGGTDTQYF	TGTGCCAGCAGCTCAAGCGGGGGGACAGATACGCAGTATTTT
TRBV18	TRBJ2-7	TRBD1	-	CASSPPTGGSGEQYF	TGTGCCAGCTCACCCCCGACAGGGGGATCGGGTGAGCAGTACTTC
TRBV18	TRBJ2-7	-	few	CASSPREAIYEQYF	TGTGCCAGCTCACCAAGAGAAGCTATCTACGAGCAGTACTTC
TRBV7-2	TRBJ2-7	-	few	CASSSDNFDEQYF	TGTGCCAGCAGCTCGGACAATTTCGACGAGCAGTACTTC